The rows below give T cell receptor beta chains drawn from one sample of a study of metastatic and nonmetastatic thyroid tumors. TCRdb re-analyzed the PCR reads using MiXCR. This sample has over 50,000 clones; roughly 29% occur once, and the top ten carry roughly 15%. What was sequenced was blood. Receptors originate from a female donor with papillary thyroid cancer or a benign thyroid nodule (not recorded which). Some clones in this sample may be carry-over from other donors' samples. Each CDR3 is given with its conserved first and last residue. The size entry is marked missing in some rows and otherwise reads once, few, many or a size class.

j_call: TRBJ2-1
clone_size: .
v_call: TRBV20-1
cdr3_aa: CSASRPGPRYNEQFF

j_call: TRBJ1-5
clone_size: few
v_call: TRBV5-1
cdr3_aa: CASSLTGGSNQPQHF

j_call: TRBJ2-1
clone_size: .
v_call: TRBV5-1
cdr3_aa: CASSLAANEQFF

j_call: TRBJ2-2
clone_size: .
v_call: TRBV18
cdr3_aa: CASSPAQANTGELFF

j_call: TRBJ2-6
clone_size: .
v_call: TRBV18
cdr3_aa: CASSPTGTGANVLTF

j_call: TRBJ2-2
clone_size: once
v_call: TRBV5-1
cdr3_aa: CASSSVDRGYTGELFF

j_call: TRBJ2-7
clone_size: few
v_call: TRBV25-1
cdr3_aa: CASSEFDRVKGGFTYEQYF

j_call: TRBJ2-3
clone_size: few
v_call: TRBV10-3
cdr3_aa: CAINTDPTTGTDTQYF

j_call: TRBJ2-7
clone_size: .
v_call: TRBV4-1
cdr3_aa: CASSDGTDYEQYF

j_call: TRBJ2-1
clone_size: medium-sized
v_call: TRBV28
cdr3_aa: CASSFTGGGYNEQFF

j_call: TRBJ1-3
clone_size: .
v_call: TRBV20-1
cdr3_aa: CSASRDRAGNTIYF

j_call: TRBJ2-7
clone_size: .
v_call: TRBV13
cdr3_aa: CAGSSYSYKQYF

j_call: TRBJ2-1
clone_size: .
v_call: TRBV24-1
cdr3_aa: CATSDKTGTGADEQFF

j_call: TRBJ1-3
clone_size: many
v_call: TRBV10-3
cdr3_aa: CAIMIQGASGNTIYF

j_call: TRBJ2-1
clone_size: .
v_call: TRBV6-4
cdr3_aa: CASSERRGAETDEQFF

j_call: TRBJ1-5
clone_size: many
v_call: TRBV28
cdr3_aa: CASSPMGGIISNQPQHF

j_call: TRBJ1-4
clone_size: .
v_call: TRBV6-6
cdr3_aa: CASSYSEGAAANEKLFF

j_call: TRBJ2-7
clone_size: .
v_call: TRBV27
cdr3_aa: CASSGLAGDLNLYEQYF

j_call: TRBJ2-7
clone_size: many
v_call: TRBV6-1
cdr3_aa: CASRSLGGYEQYF

j_call: TRBJ2-2
clone_size: medium-sized
v_call: TRBV24-1
cdr3_aa: CATSERQTRRAGELFF

j_call: TRBJ2-3
clone_size: .
v_call: TRBV2
cdr3_aa: CATAGLTDTQYF

j_call: TRBJ1-2
clone_size: many
v_call: TRBV4-1
cdr3_aa: CASSQQGYSYGYTF

j_call: TRBJ2-5
clone_size: few
v_call: TRBV6-1
cdr3_aa: CASRRDRGETQHF

j_call: TRBJ2-2
clone_size: .
v_call: TRBV27
cdr3_aa: CASRKLANTGELFF

j_call: TRBJ1-2
clone_size: .
v_call: TRBV28
cdr3_aa: CASSPTPYYGYTF

j_call: TRBJ1-1
clone_size: few
v_call: TRBV5-1
cdr3_aa: CASSLSAGSDTEAFF

j_call: TRBJ2-3
clone_size: .
v_call: TRBV6-4
cdr3_aa: CASRDRDTDTQYF

j_call: TRBJ2-6
clone_size: .
v_call: TRBV11-2
cdr3_aa: CASSFSWGAGANVLTF

j_call: TRBJ2-5
clone_size: many
v_call: TRBV6-1
cdr3_aa: CASSEPEARRDQETQYF

j_call: TRBJ2-7
clone_size: once
v_call: TRBV5-1
cdr3_aa: CASSLALAGVAEQYF

j_call: TRBJ2-5
clone_size: .
v_call: TRBV28
cdr3_aa: CASSLYLHAPKKETQYF

j_call: TRBJ2-3
clone_size: few
v_call: TRBV6-2/TRBV6-3
cdr3_aa: CASNEGGGETDTQYF

j_call: TRBJ1-1
clone_size: .
v_call: TRBV6-6
cdr3_aa: CASSYERRYTEAFF

j_call: TRBJ2-7
clone_size: many
v_call: TRBV5-1
cdr3_aa: CATRQGQDGEQYF

j_call: TRBJ1-2
clone_size: few
v_call: TRBV28
cdr3_aa: CATHWTALDGYTF

j_call: TRBJ2-1
clone_size: many
v_call: TRBV18
cdr3_aa: CASSRTQAYNEQFF

j_call: TRBJ1-4
clone_size: .
v_call: TRBV28
cdr3_aa: CAIRTEGGGKLFF

j_call: TRBJ1-3
clone_size: .
v_call: TRBV11-1
cdr3_aa: CASSLALLQASSGNTIYF

j_call: TRBJ1-5
clone_size: .
v_call: TRBV19
cdr3_aa: CASSIVPTGVSNQPQHF

j_call: TRBJ2-5
clone_size: .
v_call: TRBV24-1
cdr3_aa: CATSDRKRGTYQETQYF

j_call: TRBJ2-7
clone_size: .
v_call: TRBV7-2
cdr3_aa: CASSLAYFYEQYF

j_call: TRBJ1-1
clone_size: .
v_call: TRBV20-1
cdr3_aa: CSARDFSQGANTEAFF